This is a list of T cell receptor beta chains from one sample in a study of regulatory T cells in long-lasting Graves disease. MiXCR, run by TCRdb on the multiplex PCR reads, gives a single entry per CDR3 protein. The sample shows 500,000 to 700,000 distinct CDR3 sequences, roughly 30% of them seen only once. The sample in question was peripheral blood mononuclear cells (PBMCs), obtained when the disease was refractory, from a patient treated with antithyroid drugs. The receptors originated from a female donor with Graves disease. Each CDR3 is given without its conserved first and last residue.

j_call,v_call,cdr3_aa
TRBJ2-5,TRBV11-2,ASSLRRGREETQY
TRBJ2-5,TRBV27,ASSLSRTDQETQY
TRBJ2-5,TRBV30,AWSVLRAVQETQY
TRBJ1-2,TRBV10-3,AISESLDYGYT
TRBJ1-3,TRBV15,ATSRDNGPSGNTIY
TRBJ1-6,TRBV28,ASRDFNSPLH
TRBJ2-1,TRBV5-1,ASSPPRDFQGNEQF
TRBJ1-2,TRBV4-1,ASSPDWGRSGYT
TRBJ1-2,TRBV5-1,ASSSDRGLGGSGGYT
TRBJ2-7,TRBV28,ASSRTSGSEQY
TRBJ1-1,TRBV30,AWSVGTGTEAF
TRBJ2-7,TRBV29-1,SGQTGGNEQY
TRBJ2-7,TRBV10-3,AISDGPGQAIRNTYEQY
TRBJ1-2,TRBV20-1,SARGVEGHYGYT
TRBJ2-7,TRBV4-1,ASSQVWGVRYEQY
TRBJ1-3,TRBV28,ASSPGQSGNTIY
TRBJ1-1,TRBV5-1,ASSVQTGAKGEAF
TRBJ2-2,TRBV6-5,ASSYGGGTGELF
TRBJ1-2,TRBV29-1,SVERGGYGYT
TRBJ2-7,TRBV5-5,ASSLAPDREQY
TRBJ1-1,TRBV25-1,ASSEPGYTEAF
TRBJ1-1,TRBV5-5,ASSLVGGQGKGTEAF
TRBJ2-1,TRBV20-1,SARALAGNEQF
TRBJ1-5,TRBV27,ASAPLPGSAQH
TRBJ2-5,TRBV11-2,ASSRPGQGEQETQY
TRBJ2-5,TRBV28,ASSLGRESHFGETQY
TRBJ1-5,TRBV20-1,SAQGNQPQH